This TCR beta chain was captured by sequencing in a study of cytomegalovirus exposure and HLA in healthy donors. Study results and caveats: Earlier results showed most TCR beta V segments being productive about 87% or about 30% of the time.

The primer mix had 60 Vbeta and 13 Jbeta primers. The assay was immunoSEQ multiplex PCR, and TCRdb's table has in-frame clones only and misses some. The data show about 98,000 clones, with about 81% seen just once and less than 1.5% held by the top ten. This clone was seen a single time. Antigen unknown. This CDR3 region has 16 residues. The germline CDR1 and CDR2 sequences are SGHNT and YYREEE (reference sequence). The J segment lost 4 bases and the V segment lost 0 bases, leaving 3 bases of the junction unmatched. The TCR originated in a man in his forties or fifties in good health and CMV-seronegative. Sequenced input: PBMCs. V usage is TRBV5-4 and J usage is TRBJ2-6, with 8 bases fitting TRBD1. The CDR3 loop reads CASSLGGDRGANVLTF. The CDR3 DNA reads TGTGCCAGCAGCTTGGGTGGGGACAGGGGGGCCAACGTCCTGACTTTC.